The subject of this entry is one T cell receptor beta chain. This table comes from immunoSEQ multiplex PCR, and its TCRdb copy is limited to in-frame clones, with some not included. Of around 84,000 clones listed, 91% are singletons. This entry is derived from a study of control samples from healthy donors and cancer patients. Germline values: CDR1 SQVTM, CDR2 ANQGSEA. The CDR3 covers 10 residues. V trimming: 5 bases; J trimming: 10 bases; junction bases outside the gene matches: 2. The V call is TRBV29-1, the J call TRBJ2-1; 7 bases match TRBD2. The sequenced sample was blood. The TCR sequence derives from a man younger than 45 in good health. The CDR3 DNA follows: TGCAGCGTTTGGGAGGGGGAGCAGTTCTTC. Encoded protein: CSVWEGEQFF.